Listed below are T cell receptor beta chains from one sample, sequenced in a study of cytomegalovirus exposure and HLA in healthy donors. TCRdb's table, derived via immunoSEQ multiplex PCR, lists solely in-frame clones and lacks some. The top ten clones hold under 1.5% of a sample with roughly 180,000 clones, around four fifths of them seen once. Sequencing was done on a sample of PBMCs. The receptor source for this set is a man aged 30 to 45 in good health and CMV-seronegative. The CDR3 runs from the conserved cysteine through the conserved F or W. D genes are given only for firm matches. A clone size is listed for some rows: how often the clone was seen (once, few, many), or a class if it is expanded.

>once|TRBD1|TRBJ1-4|TRBV27
CASTDGQGGEKLFF
TGTGCCAGCACCGACGGACAGGGAGGTGAAAAACTGTTTTTT
>.|.|TRBJ2-7|TRBV29-1
CSVGLTSVEQYF
TGCAGCGTTGGGTTGACATCGGTCGAGCAGTACTTC
>.|TRBD2|TRBJ2-1|TRBV5-6
CASQRRSLAGLPNEQFF
TGTGCCAGCCAAAGAAGATCACTAGCGGGGTTACCCAATGAGCAGTTCTTC
>.|TRBD1|TRBJ2-5|TRBV5-1
CASSLDRYAGGAGETQYF
TGCGCCAGCAGCTTGGATCGGTATGCAGGGGGCGCGGGGGAGACCCAGTACTTC
>.|.|TRBJ2-3|TRBV5-5
CASSLVSTSTDTQYF
TGTGCCAGCAGCTTGGTATCCACTAGCACAGATACGCAGTATTTT
>.|TRBD2|TRBJ2-1|TRBV7-7
CASSLGAGGPYNEQFF
TGTGCTAGCAGCTTAGGAGCGGGGGGGCCTTACAATGAGCAGTTCTTC
>few|.|TRBJ1-4|TRBV5-6
CASSSGQPNEKLFF
TGTGCCAGCAGCTCTGGACAGCCAAATGAAAAACTGTTTTTT
>once|.|TRBJ2-5|TRBV15
CATSRDTGREETQYF
TGTGCCACCAGCAGAGATACAGGGAGGGAAGAGACCCAGTACTTC
>.|.|TRBJ2-3|TRBV10-2
CASSDGGMVSDTQYF
TGCGCCAGCAGTGACGGCGGGATGGTATCAGATACGCAGTATTTT
>.|TRBD1|TRBJ1-1|TRBV28
CASSGGTVNTEAFF
TGTGCCAGCAGTGGGGGGACAGTGAACACTGAAGCTTTCTTT
>.|TRBD2|TRBJ2-1|TRBV7-2
CASSLPGLAWYNEQFF
TGTGCCAGCAGCCTACCGGGACTAGCTTGGTACAATGAGCAGTTCTTC
>.|.|TRBJ2-7|TRBV5-1
CASSLDLHEQYF
TGCGCCAGCAGCTTGGATCTCCACGAGCAGTACTTC
>.|TRBD2|TRBJ2-3|TRBV10-3
CATERGVLAGDKDTQYF
TGTGCCACGGAAAGGGGAGTACTAGCGGGGGATAAGGATACGCAGTATTTT
>.|.|TRBJ1-2|TRBV28
CASSRDIYGYTF
TGTGCCAGCAGCCGGGACATATATGGCTACACCTTC
>.|TRBD1|TRBJ1-5|TRBV7-6
CASSFDRGMGNQPQHF
TGTGCCAGCAGCTTTGACAGGGGGATGGGCAATCAGCCCCAGCATTTT
>.|TRBD1|TRBJ1-2|TRBV5-1
CASSPTGQGSGYTF
TGCGCCAGCAGCCCTACGGGACAGGGAAGTGGCTACACCTTC
>.|.|TRBJ2-1|TRBV7-2
CASSLEWAEQFF
TGTGCCAGCAGCTTAGAGTGGGCTGAGCAGTTCTTC
>.|.|TRBJ1-2|TRBV19
CASSIVQANYGYTF
TGTGCCAGTAGTATTGTACAGGCTAACTACGGCTACACCTTC
>.|.|TRBJ1-5|TRBV29-1
CSVGWTAHQPQHF
TGCAGCGTTGGTTGGACTGCTCATCAGCCCCAGCATTTT
>.|TRBD1|TRBJ2-4|TRBV2
CASSEAVVKQGDF
TGTGCCAGCAGTGAAGCGGTCGTTAAACAGGGGGACTTC
>.|.|TRBJ2-7|TRBV5-5
CASSLGLTGWGYEQYF
TGTGCCAGCAGCTTGGGGCTTACAGGGTGGGGCTACGAGCAGTACTTC
>.|.|TRBJ2-1|TRBV7-8
CASSWGTGNRFRFF
.
>.|.|TRBJ1-5|TRBV7-9
CASSLAGGNQPQHF
TGTGCCAGCAGCTTAGCAGGGGGCAATCAGCCCCAGCATTTT
>.|TRBD1|TRBJ2-7|TRBV6-5
CASSYSDRAGYEQYF
TGTGCCAGCAGTTACTCCGACAGGGCGGGCTACGAGCAGTACTTC
>.|.|TRBJ2-7|TRBV5-6
CASSLWPQIHEQYF
TGTGCCAGCAGCTTGTGGCCGCAAATCCACGAGCAGTACTTC
>.|.|TRBJ1-3|TRBV4-3
CASSQQGGNTIYF
TGCGCCAGCAGCCAACAGGGTGGAAACACCATATATTTT
>.|.|TRBJ1-2|TRBV11-3
CASSPLTGRVSGYTF
TGTGCCAGCAGCCCACTTACAGGGAGGGTTAGTGGCTACACCTTC
>.|TRBD2|TRBJ2-7|TRBV13
CASTASGKYEQYF
TGTGCCAGCACGGCTAGCGGGAAGTACGAGCAGTACTTC
>.|.|TRBJ2-7|TRBV6-4
CATSPGRGAYEQYF
TGTGCCACCTCCCCGGGCAGGGGCGCCTACGAGCAGTACTTC
>few|.|TRBJ2-7|TRBV6-1
CASSDPGLYEQYF
TGTGCCAGCAGTGATCCGGGACTTTACGAGCAGTACTTC
>.|.|TRBJ1-4|TRBV27
CASSLEYHSEKLFF
TGTGCCAGCAGTTTGGAGTATCATTCCGAAAAACTGTTTTTT
>few|.|TRBJ1-2|TRBV5-4
CASSLPDFYGYTF
TGTGCCAGCAGCTTGCCAGACTTCTATGGCTACACCTTC
>once|.|TRBJ1-2|TRBV6-1
CASSELGVPLGYGYTF
TGTGCCAGCAGTGAATTAGGGGTGCCCTTGGGCTATGGCTACACCTTC
>.|TRBD1|TRBJ2-3|TRBV6-1
CALSTGQTTDTQYF
TGTGCCCTAAGCACGGGACAGACCACAGATACGCAGTATTTT
>few|.|TRBJ2-5|TRBV29-1
CSVEDREQYF
TGCAGCGTTGAAGATCGGGAGCAGTACTTC